The clone carrying this TCR beta chain was found once. This specimen belongs to a study of Ad26.COV2.S vaccination and SARS-CoV-2 variants. The assay was immunoSEQ multiplex PCR, and TCRdb's table has in-frame clones only and misses some. The sample includes over 110,000 clones, roughly 89% of them seen just once. The source was peripheral blood, collected after recovery from COVID-19. The clonotype originates from a human donor who had recovered from COVID-19.

The CDR3 is CASSLQQYNEQYF. CDR3 DNA sequence: TGTGCCAGCAGCTTACAACAGTATAACGAGCAGTACTTC. The gene calls are TRBV7-2 and TRBJ2-7; D remains ambiguous. Per the germline V gene, CDR1 is SGHTA and CDR2 is FQGNSA. The CDR3 totals 13 residues. V dropped 2 bases and J dropped 5 bases, with 10 bases sitting between them.